Each of the 28 T cell receptor beta chains below was sequenced from the same sample in a study of prognosis after radiotherapy for stage I lung cancer. CDR3 of TCR beta was amplified from genomic DNA via a two-round multiplex PCR. First-round PCR employed TRBV- and TRBJ-specific primers for each gene. TCRdb re-called the multiplex PCR reads through MiXCR, storing one row per CDR3 protein. Counted here are 59,000 or so distinct CDR3 sequences, about 30% occurring once; the ten biggest clones make up about 7.5%. The source material was PBMCs, sampled before or after stereotactic body radiation therapy (not recorded which). These TCRs come from a donor aged 50 or older with non-small cell lung cancer.

Worth noting for this clonotype: This may stem from a read error, because a much larger clone lies one nucleotide away. The chain carries TRBV10-3 and TRBJ1-2, with no clear D. The CDR3 contains 13 residues. The V gene's germline CDR1 is ENHRY and CDR2 SYGVKD. Trimming shortened V by 2 bases and J by 4 bases, and 8 bases separated the two germline ends. The CDR3 DNA reads as TGTGCCATCAGTGAGGTGCAGGTCTATGGCTACACCTTC. It encodes CAISEVQVYGYTF.

In its sample, this clonotype was seen many times. The V gene is TRBV27, the J gene TRBJ2-7; D may be TRBD2 (6 bases). Per germline, CDR1 MNHEY and CDR2 SMNVEV (reference sequence). The germline V and J ends were trimmed by 6 bases and 4 bases, with 7 bases remaining between them. The CDR3 is 11 residues long. DNA of the CDR3: TGTGCCAGCAGCGGGAGATACGAGCAGTACTTC. The encoded protein is CASSGRYEQYF.

With respect to this clonotype: A single base separates this from a much larger clone, so it may be a read error. This chain connects TRBV20-1 to TRBJ1-1, with a weak D call TRBD1 (5 bases). Germline lookup yields CDR1 DFQATT and CDR2 SNEGSKA (reference sequence). This CDR3 is 13 amino acids long. The CDR3 protein is CRALEGTNTQAFF. The DNA for the CDR3 is TGCAGGGCATTGGAGGGGACGAACACTCAAGCTTTCTTT.

This clonotype was picked up many times. The chain employs TRBV7-3 and TRBJ2-5; no firm D call. From germline, CDR1 is SGHTA and CDR2 FQGTGA. V lost 5 bases, J lost 2 bases, and 9 bases lay in between. This CDR3 is 13 amino acids long. This CDR3 is CASSRGVQETQYF. In DNA, the CDR3 is TGTGCCAGCAGCCGTGGGGTTCAAGAGACCCAGTACTTC.

The sample holds many counts of this clonotype. The chain couples TRBV5-5 to TRBJ1-5; 7 nucleotides match TRBD1. Germline CDR1 and CDR2: SGHKS and YYEKEE (reference sequence). CDR3 size: 15 residues. With 0 bases clipped from V and 1 base from J, the junction kept 1 base outside the gene matches. The CDR3 protein is CASSLVGQSNQPQHF. As DNA, the CDR3 is TGTGCCAGCAGCTTGGTGGGACAGAGCAATCAGCCCCAGCATTTT.

This clonotype was detected ten times or more. The CDR3 bases are TGTGCCAGCAGTGGTGGCCAAGTTGGGGGAGATACGCAGTATTTT. The encoded protein is CASSGGQVGGDTQYF. The chain joins TRBV6-1 to TRBJ2-3; D may match TRBD1 or TRBD2 (5 bases each). Trimming stripped 4 bases from V and 5 bases from J, with 16 bases between. The length of the CDR3 is 15 residues. Looked up from germline, CDR1 is MNHNS and CDR2 is SASEGT.

This clonotype occurred many times. This chain connects TRBV6-1 to TRBJ2-7; D is undetermined. Looked up from germline, CDR1 is MNHNS and CDR2 is SASEGT. CDR3 size: 13 residues. Trimming removed 2 bases from V and 2 bases from J, with 7 bases in between. The CDR3 DNA follows: TGTGCCAGCAGTGAAAGTCGACCCTACGAGCAGTACTTC. Translation: CASSESRPYEQYF.

Relative to its sample, this clonotype is medium-sized. This rearrangement joins TRBV19 to TRBJ1-6, with D hard to call. Trimming cost V 6 bases and J 7 bases, with 10 bases left between them. Germline V gives CDR1 LNHDA, CDR2 SQIVND (reference sequence). This CDR3 is 13 amino acids long. The CDR3 loop reads CASSRTENSPLHF. CDR3 DNA: TGTGCCAGTAGCCGGACGGAGAATTCACCCCTCCACTTT.

This clonotype was seen at least ten times. The V gene is TRBV6-1, the J gene TRBJ2-3; D unresolved. The germline V gene has CDR1 MNHNS and CDR2 SASEGT. V lost 1 base and J lost 1, with 6 bases in between. The CDR3 covers 14 residues. The CDR3 loop is CASSEVGRTDTQYF. Here the CDR3 DNA reads TGTGCCAGCAGTGAAGTCGGCCGCACAGATACGCAGTATTTT.

With respect to this clonotype: A read error likely explains this, since a far larger clone differs by one base. The chain carries TRBV6-6 and TRBJ1-4, with 11 bases lining up with TRBD1. The CDR3 extends over 19 amino acids. Germline assignment: CDR1 MNHNY and CDR2 SVGAGI (reference sequence). This CDR3 is CVSSYSGGGQGATNEKLFF. The CDR3, as DNA: TGTGTCAGCAGTTACTCTGGGGGCGGACAGGGGGCTACTAATGAAAAACTGTTTTTT.

This clonotype was detected many times. The chain is built from TRBV19 and TRBJ2-2, with 7 bases matching TRBD1. The CDR3 sequence is 16 residues long. Trimming took 6 bases from V and 6 from J; bases not matched to a gene: 13. Per germline, CDR1 LNHDA and CDR2 SQIVND (reference sequence). The CDR3: CASRPQGLEDSGELFF. The CDR3 region has the DNA TGTGCCAGTAGACCACAGGGGTTAGAAGATTCCGGGGAGCTGTTTTTT.

Details on this clonotype: A read error is possible here, since a much larger clone lies one base away. This chain uses TRBV2 with TRBJ2-5; the D is unclear. This CDR3 comprises 13 residues. CDR1 and CDR2 (germline): SNHLY, FYNNEI. Trimming took off 1 base at V and 3 bases at J, with 6 bases between the two ends. CDR3 nucleotide sequence: TGTGCCAGCAGTGAAGACAGCAAAGAGACCCAGTACTTC. Protein: CASSEDSKETQYF.

This clonotype appeared many times. The chain employs TRBV6-1 and TRBJ2-2; a possible D gene is TRBD1 (5 bases). The CDR3 sequence is 12 residues long. With 11 bases removed from V and 2 bases from J, the gap between germline ends came to 9 bases. Germline V gene data show CDR1 as MNHNS and CDR2 as SASEGT. The CDR3 nucleotides are TGTGCCTCCACAGGCAACACCGGGGAGCTGTTTTTT. Its protein product is CASTGNTGELFF.

This clonotype has at least ten counts. This chain uses TRBV7-2 with TRBJ1-2, with D possibly TRBD1 on 6 matching bases. The CDR3 contains 13 residues. V was shortened by 2 bases and J by 4 bases, with 8 bases between the two germline ends. Germline assignment: CDR1 SGHTA and CDR2 FQGNSA. The CDR3 loop is CASSLPGAYGYTF. The CDR3 region has the DNA TGTGCCAGCAGCTTACCAGGGGCCTATGGCTACACCTTC.

As for this clonotype: A read error may be the cause here, since a much bigger clone is one base away. This sequence joins TRBV5-1 and TRBJ2-2, with D uncertain. The length of the CDR3 is 15 residues. CDR1 is SGHRS, CDR2 YFSETQ, per germline. Trimming removed 3 bases from V and 0 bases from J, with 9 bases in between. The chain's CDR3 is CASSSVVANTGELFF. CDR3 coding DNA: TGCGCCAGCAGCTCAGTAGTGGCGAACACCGGGGAGCTGTTTTTT.

The sample holds many counts of this clonotype. The chain links TRBV19 to TRBJ2-2, with a possible D match to TRBD1 (6 bases). V shed 7 bases and J shed 3 bases, with 15 bases lying between them. Germline loops: CDR1 LNHDA, CDR2 SQIVND (reference sequence). This CDR3 region has 15 residues. CDR3 sequence: CASKSVDRDTGELFF. As DNA, the CDR3 is TGTGCCAGTAAATCCGTGGACAGAGACACCGGGGAGCTGTTTTTT.

Details on this clonotype: A read error may account for a junction end that differs from germline. The chain joins TRBV18 to TRBJ1-1; D gene unclear. This CDR3 is built from 13 residues. The germline CDR1 and CDR2 sequences are KGHSH and LQKENI. CDR3 DNA sequence: TGTTCCAGCTCACCAGCGGGGAACACTGAAGCTTTCTTT. It translates to CSSSPAGNTEAFF.

This clonotype was counted many times. The chain is built from TRBV20-1 and TRBJ1-6, with D perhaps matching TRBD1 (5 bases). V gave up 5 bases and J gave up 11 bases, with 19 bases separating them. Looked up from germline, CDR1 is DFQATT and CDR2 is SNEGSKA (reference sequence). The CDR3 is made up of 14 amino acids. CDR3 DNA: TGCAGTGCTTATTCGGGAGCCGGGGCAGCACCCCTCCACTTT. This translates into CSAYSGAGAAPLHF.

In its sample, this clonotype was seen many times. The rearrangement links TRBV9 to TRBJ2-2; D unclear. The CDR3 loop spans 13 amino acids. The V gene lost 0 bases and the J gene lost 7 bases, with 7 bases spanning the gap. Germline-derived CDR1 and CDR2 are SGDLS and YYNGEE. CDR3 nucleotides: TGTGCCAGCAGCGTAGGAGGCGACGGGGAGCTGTTTTTT. As protein: CASSVGGDGELFF.

At least ten counts were recorded for this clonotype. The chain combines TRBV6-1 with TRBJ2-3, with TRBD2 matching over 8 bases. The length of the CDR3 is 15 residues. The V segment lost 6 bases and the J segment 4 bases; nucleotides outside the gene matches: 9. Germline V lookup: CDR1 MNHNS, CDR2 SASEGT. DNA of the CDR3: TGTGCCAGCAGATGGATGGCGGGGGGCGCAGATACGCAGTATTTT. It specifies CASRWMAGGADTQYF.

This clonotype was detected only a few times. Since no conserved phenylalanine or tryptophan closes the CDR3, a read error is the likely cause. The chain links TRBV9 to TRBJ1-1; D remains unclear. Trimming took 0 bases from V and 1 from J, leaving 10 bases between them. CDR3 length: 15 residues. Looked up from germline, CDR1 is SGDLS and CDR2 is YYNGEE. The CDR3 bases are TGTGCCAGCAGCGTAGATGGCAATAAGAACACTGAAGCTTTCCTT. Translated, it gives CASSVDGNKNTEAFL.

At least ten counts were recorded for this clonotype. V and J are TRBV7-9 and TRBJ1-4, with D tentatively TRBD1 (5 bases). The ends were cut back, 3 bases at V and 6 bases at J, with 14 bases in the middle. Germline V gives CDR1 SEHNR, CDR2 FQNEAQ (reference sequence). CDR3 size: 15 residues. CDR3 in amino acids: CASSFTGDQDEKLFF. The CDR3 nucleotides are TGTGCCAGCAGCTTTACCGGGGACCAGGATGAAAAACTGTTTTTT. Using reference TRBV7-9 and TRBJ1-4 for the parts outside the CDR3, the full variable domain is DTGVSQNPRHKITKRGQNVTFRCDPISEHNRLYWYRQTLGQGPEFLTYFQNEAQLEKSRLLSDRFSAERPKGSFSTLEIQRTEQGDSAMYLCASSFTGDQDEKLFFGSGTQLSVL.

As concerns this clonotype: With a much larger clone just one base away, this may be a read error. This CDR3 is CASSYRAGDTETFF. CDR3 nucleotides: TGTGCCAGCAGTTATCGGGCGGGAGACACTGAAACTTTCTTT. The chain is built from TRBV6-2 or TRBV6-3 and TRBJ1-1; D not resolved. Germline assignment: CDR1 MNHEY and CDR2 SVGEGT. The CDR3 spans 14 residues.

This clonotype occurred many times. The gene calls are TRBV7-2 and TRBJ2-1; 11 positions match TRBD1. The CDR3 has 14 amino acids. The V and J ends lost 2 bases and 14 bases, in that order; junction bases with no gene match: 8. CDR1 SGHTA and CDR2 FQGNSA come from the germline V gene. The CDR3 reads CASSLSMGTGGKFF. DNA of the CDR3: TGTGCCAGCAGCTTATCAATGGGGACAGGGGGTAAGTTCTTC.

On this clonotype: One end of the junction is discordant with germline, which a read error may explain. The rearrangement links TRBV7-2 to TRBJ2-2; the D call may be TRBD1 or TRBD2 (5 bases each). Germline values: CDR1 SGHTA, CDR2 FQGNSA. This CDR3 spans 18 amino acids. The CDR3 DNA reads TGTGCCAGCAGCTTACCCACCCTACAGGTTGTAATCACCGGGGAGCTATTTTTT. Protein product: CASSLPTLQVVITGELFF.

This clonotype has ten or more counts. The rearrangement uses TRBV7-2 and TRBJ2-3; D unclear. This CDR3 contains 15 residues. Germline CDR1 reads SGHTA; CDR2 reads FQGNSA. Trimming left V 1 base short and J 2 bases short, with 10 bases between. This CDR3 reads CASSLGMASTDTQYF. CDR3 coding DNA: TGTGCCAGCAGCTTAGGTATGGCGTCCACAGATACGCAGTATTTT.

This clonotype was seen repeatedly, ten times or more. The chain recombines TRBV3-1 with TRBJ2-7; D is uncertain. The V and J ends lost 1 base and 2 bases respectively, with 15 bases between them. CDR1 is LGHDT and CDR2 is YNNKEL in the germline V gene (reference sequence). This CDR3 is 16 amino acids long. The CDR3 protein is CASSQGVGRYTYEQYF. CDR3 DNA: TGTGCCAGCAGCCAAGGTGTCGGAAGATACACCTACGAGCAGTACTTC.

This clonotype was counted many times. J is TRBJ1-1 and V is TRBV12-3 or TRBV12-4; D is uncertain. The CDR3 runs to 13 residues. V was pared by 0 bases and J by 2 bases, with 4 bases between. The CDR3 region is CASSLAGNTEAFF. The CDR3 bases are TGTGCCAGCAGTTTAGCGGGAAACACTGAAGCTTTCTTT.